This T cell receptor beta chain was retrieved from a study of cytomegalovirus exposure and HLA in healthy donors. Broader study findings: In a later analysis, at a false discovery rate of 0.05, over 15,000 TCR beta sequences were associated with HLA alleles. Most TCR sequences were uncommon, yet certain public TCRs appeared in many donors.

As concerns this clone: The antigen remains undetermined.

Germline V gives CDR1 SGHDN, CDR2 FVKESK. The CDR3 runs 18 residues. The V gene lost 0 bases and the J gene lost 0 bases, with 17 bases spanning the gap. PCR involved 60 Vbeta and 13 Jbeta primers. The assay was immunoSEQ multiplex PCR, and TCRdb's table has in-frame clones only and misses some. The sample shows roughly 50,000 clones, and around an eighth sits with its ten largest clones. V and J are TRBV14 and TRBJ1-1; D unclear. This TCR derives from a woman aged 60-70 years in good health and CMV-seropositive. Source material: PBMCs. The CDR3 DNA is TGTGCCAGCAGCCAAGATTACGCCGGGGTCGGGATGAACACTGAAGCTTTCTTT. This sequence encodes CASSQDYAGVGMNTEAFF.